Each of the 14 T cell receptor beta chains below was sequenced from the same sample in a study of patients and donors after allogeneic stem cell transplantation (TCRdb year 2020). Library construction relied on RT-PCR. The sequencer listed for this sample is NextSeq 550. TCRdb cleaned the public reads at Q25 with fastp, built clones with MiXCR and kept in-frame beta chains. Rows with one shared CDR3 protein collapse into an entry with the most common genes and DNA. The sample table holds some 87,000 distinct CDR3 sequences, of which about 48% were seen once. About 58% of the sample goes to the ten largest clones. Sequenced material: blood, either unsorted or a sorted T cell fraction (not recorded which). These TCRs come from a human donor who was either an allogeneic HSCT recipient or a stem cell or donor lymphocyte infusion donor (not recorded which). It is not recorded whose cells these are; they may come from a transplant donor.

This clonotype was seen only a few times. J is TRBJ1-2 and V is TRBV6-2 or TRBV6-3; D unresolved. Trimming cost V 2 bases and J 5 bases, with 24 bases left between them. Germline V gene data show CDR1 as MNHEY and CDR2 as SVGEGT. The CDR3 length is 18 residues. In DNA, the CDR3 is TGTGCCAGCAGTTACAGCCTCTCCTTGGTACCCTCTTCGTATGGCTACACCTTC. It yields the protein CASSYSLSLVPSSYGYTF.

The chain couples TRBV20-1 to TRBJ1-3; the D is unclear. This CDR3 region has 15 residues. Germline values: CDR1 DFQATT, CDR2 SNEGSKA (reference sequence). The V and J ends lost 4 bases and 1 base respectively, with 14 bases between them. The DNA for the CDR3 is TGCAGTGCTACAAAGGAGTGGCTATCTGGAAACACCATATATTTT. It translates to CSATKEWLSGNTIYF.

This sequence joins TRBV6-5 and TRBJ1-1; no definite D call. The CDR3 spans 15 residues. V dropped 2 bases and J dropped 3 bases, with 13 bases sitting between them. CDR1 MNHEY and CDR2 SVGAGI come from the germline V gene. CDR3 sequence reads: CASSYLSAGYTEAFF. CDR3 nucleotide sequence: TGTGCCAGCAGTTACCTATCTGCAGGTTACACTGAAGCTTTCTTT.

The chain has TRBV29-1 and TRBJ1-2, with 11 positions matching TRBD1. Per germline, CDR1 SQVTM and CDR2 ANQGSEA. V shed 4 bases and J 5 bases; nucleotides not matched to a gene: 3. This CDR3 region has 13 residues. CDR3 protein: CSVGTGGGYGYTF. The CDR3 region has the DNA TGCAGCGTTGGGACAGGGGGCGGATATGGCTACACCTTC.

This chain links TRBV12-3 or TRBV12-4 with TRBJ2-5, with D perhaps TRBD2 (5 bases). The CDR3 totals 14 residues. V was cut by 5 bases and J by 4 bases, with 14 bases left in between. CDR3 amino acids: CASSPGNLRETQYF. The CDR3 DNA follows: TGTGCCAGCAGTCCCGGGAACCTCAGAGAGACCCAGTACTTC.

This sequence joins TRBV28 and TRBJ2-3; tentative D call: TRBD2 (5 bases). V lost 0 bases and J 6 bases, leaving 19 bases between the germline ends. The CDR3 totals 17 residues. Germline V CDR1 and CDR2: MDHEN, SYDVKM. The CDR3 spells CASSLWWYELPGDTQYF. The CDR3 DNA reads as TGTGCCAGCAGTTTATGGTGGTATGAACTCCCGGGGGATACGCAGTATTTT.

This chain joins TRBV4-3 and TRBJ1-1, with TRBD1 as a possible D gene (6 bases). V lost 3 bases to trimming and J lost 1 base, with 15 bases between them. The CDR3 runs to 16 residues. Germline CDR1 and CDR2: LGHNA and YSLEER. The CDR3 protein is CASSQDYRATNTEAFF. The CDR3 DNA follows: TGCGCCAGCAGCCAGGATTACAGGGCGACGAACACTGAAGCTTTCTTT.

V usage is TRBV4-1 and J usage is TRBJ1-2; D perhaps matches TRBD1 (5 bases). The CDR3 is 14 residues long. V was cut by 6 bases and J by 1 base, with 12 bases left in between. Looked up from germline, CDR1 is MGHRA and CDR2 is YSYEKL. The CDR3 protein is CASRDPTVNYGYTF. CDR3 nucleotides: TGCGCCAGCAGGGATCCGACAGTTAACTATGGCTACACCTTC.

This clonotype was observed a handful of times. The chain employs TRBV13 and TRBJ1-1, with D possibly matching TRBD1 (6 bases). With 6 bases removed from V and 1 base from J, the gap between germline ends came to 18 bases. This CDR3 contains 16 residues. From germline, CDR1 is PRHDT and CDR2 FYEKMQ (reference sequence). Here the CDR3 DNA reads TGTGCCAGCAGTTTGTCCCGGGGGGCTGGGAACACTGAAGCTTTCTTT. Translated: CASSLSRGAGNTEAFF. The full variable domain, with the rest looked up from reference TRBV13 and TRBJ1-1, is AAGVIQSPRHLIKEKRETATLKCYPIPRHDTVYWYQQGPGQDPQFLISFYEKMQSDKGSIPDRFSAQQFSDYHSELNMSSLELGDSALYFCASSLSRGAGNTEAFFGQGTRLTVV.

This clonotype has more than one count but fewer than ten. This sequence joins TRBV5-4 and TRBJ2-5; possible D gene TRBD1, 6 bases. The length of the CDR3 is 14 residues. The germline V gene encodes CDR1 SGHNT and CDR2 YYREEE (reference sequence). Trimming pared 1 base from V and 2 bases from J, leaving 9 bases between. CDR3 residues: CASSLKGGQETQYF. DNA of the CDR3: TGTGCCAGCAGCTTGAAAGGGGGACAAGAGACCCAGTACTTC.

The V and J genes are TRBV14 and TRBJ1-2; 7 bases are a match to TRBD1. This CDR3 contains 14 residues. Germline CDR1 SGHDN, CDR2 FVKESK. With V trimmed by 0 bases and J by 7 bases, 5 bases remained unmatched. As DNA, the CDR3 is TGTGCCAGCAGCCAAGATCTCGGGACAGCTGGCTACACCTTC. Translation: CASSQDLGTAGYTF.

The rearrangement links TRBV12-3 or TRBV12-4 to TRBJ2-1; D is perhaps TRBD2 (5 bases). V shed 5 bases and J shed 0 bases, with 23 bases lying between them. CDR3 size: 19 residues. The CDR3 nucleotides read TGTGCCAGCAGTCCCCCAGAGATTGGACGGAGGAGCTCCTACAATGAGCAGTTCTTC. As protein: CASSPPEIGRRSSYNEQFF.

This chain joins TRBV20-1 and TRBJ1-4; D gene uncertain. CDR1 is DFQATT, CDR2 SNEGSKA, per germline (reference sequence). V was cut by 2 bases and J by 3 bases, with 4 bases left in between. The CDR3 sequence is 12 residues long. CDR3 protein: CSARPANEKLFF. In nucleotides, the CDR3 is TGCAGTGCTAGACCAGCTAATGAAAAACTGTTTTTT.

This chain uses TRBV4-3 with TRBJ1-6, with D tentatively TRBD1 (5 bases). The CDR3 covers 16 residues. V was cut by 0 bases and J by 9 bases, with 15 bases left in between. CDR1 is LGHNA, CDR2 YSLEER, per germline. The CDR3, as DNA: TGCGCCAGCAGCCAAGATCCCACTGGCGGGGGTTCACCCCTCCACTTT. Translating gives CASSQDPTGGGSPLHF.